A selection of T cell receptor beta chains follows, all from one sample in a study of regulatory dendritic cells for organ transplantation. The protocol was immunoSEQ multiplex PCR, while the TCRdb copy is restricted to in-frame clones and leaves out a portion. This sample carries more than 35,000 clones, around 90% of them seen once, and the ten largest clones take over 0.095%. Sequencing input: naive CD8+ T cells from blood. These receptor sequences come from a human donor in good health. CDR3s leave out the opening cysteine and the closing phenylalanine or tryptophan.

V	J	CDR3
TRBV19	TRBJ2-7	ASSNPGPQY
TRBV27	TRBJ1-5	ASSPGQTNQPQH
TRBV9	TRBJ1-2	ASSTRAYGYT
TRBV28	TRBJ2-7	ASSLLTSGATYEQY
TRBV6-5	TRBJ2-2	ASSFINTGELF
TRBV7-2	TRBJ2-5	ASGRREAYETQY
TRBV4-3	TRBJ1-1	ASSQDHAVGGTEAF
TRBV28	TRBJ1-1	ASITPGQGNEAF
TRBV6-6	TRBJ2-7	ASTWDASYEQY
TRBV29-1	TRBJ2-7	SASDRSGSYEQY
TRBV6-5	TRBJ2-1	ASSYPPEQF
TRBV9	TRBJ2-7	ASSPGGLGEQY
TRBV27	TRBJ1-1	ASSPSPPEAF
TRBV9	TRBJ2-2	ASSALSHPLTGELF
TRBV4-3	TRBJ2-3	ASSQGVDTQY
TRBV6-6	TRBJ1-2	ASSHRDGYT
TRBV25-1	TRBJ1-3	ASSERGSGNTIY
TRBV4-1	TRBJ1-4	ASSPDRVSTNEKLF
TRBV30	TRBJ2-7	AWRDSSYEQY
TRBV19	TRBJ2-5	ASSIGGRLRETQY
TRBV4-2	TRBJ2-7	ASSQEGGDTSLYEQY
TRBV15	TRBJ1-5	ATSHGQGAQPQH
TRBV6-4	TRBJ1-5	ASSVQGGNQPQH
TRBV21-1	TRBJ1-5	ASSKEAPGDNSTGQPQH
TRBV12-5	TRBJ2-1	ASGLDSTGGEQF
TRBV5-4	TRBJ1-4	ASSLWGQRGEKLF
TRBV7-2	TRBJ1-1	ASSRTPWGTYTEAF
TRBV20-1	TRBJ2-7	SAGGGYEQY
TRBV5-1	TRBJ1-1	ASSLRGMNTEAF
TRBV2	TRBJ1-5	ASSHRGYSNQPQH
TRBV11-2	TRBJ2-5	ASSSLITGEETQY
TRBV28	TRBJ2-6	ASSFPRAGANVLT
TRBV9	TRBJ2-7	ASSSTLDGGHLEQY
TRBV6-5	TRBJ1-1	ASSYGQGTEAF
TRBV9	TRBJ1-3	ASSDRQGAAGNTIY
TRBV6-5	TRBJ2-1	ASSSDPGTAGEQF
TRBV28	TRBJ1-3	ASAGTENTIY
TRBV7-8	TRBJ2-7	ASSLFNRGAPYEQY
TRBV6-6	TRBJ2-7	ASTGVGYEQY
TRBV27	TRBJ2-1	ASSLSSGEYNEQF